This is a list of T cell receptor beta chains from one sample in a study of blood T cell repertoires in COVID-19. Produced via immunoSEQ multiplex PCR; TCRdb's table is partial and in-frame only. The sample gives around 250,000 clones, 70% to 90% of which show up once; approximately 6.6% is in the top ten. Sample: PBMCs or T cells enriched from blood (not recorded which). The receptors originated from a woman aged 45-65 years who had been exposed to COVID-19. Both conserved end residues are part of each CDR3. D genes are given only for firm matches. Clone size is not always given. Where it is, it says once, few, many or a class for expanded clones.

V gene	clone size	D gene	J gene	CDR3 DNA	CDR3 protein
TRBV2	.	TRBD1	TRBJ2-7	TGTGCCAGCCGATTGCCGGGACAGGGTTTCTACGAGCAGTACTTC	CASRLPGQGFYEQYF
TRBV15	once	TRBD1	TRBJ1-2	TGTGCCACCAGCGGATTACAGGGGCCTGGGGATGGCTACACCTTC	CATSGLQGPGDGYTF
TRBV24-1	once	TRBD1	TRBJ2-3	TGTGCCACCAGTGACCGGGACAGACTCACAGATACGCAGTATTTT	CATSDRDRLTDTQYF
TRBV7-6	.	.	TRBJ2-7	TGTGCCAGCAGCTCACAGACAGGGAGGAGTCCCTACGAGCAGTACTTC	CASSSQTGRSPYEQYF
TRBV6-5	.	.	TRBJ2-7	TGTGCCAGCAGCAAAGGGGCAGCCTACGAGCAGTACTTC	CASSKGAAYEQYF
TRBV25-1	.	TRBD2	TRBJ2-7	TGTGCCAGCAGTGAATGGCGGGCGGGAGGCGAGCAGTACTTC	CASSEWRAGGEQYF
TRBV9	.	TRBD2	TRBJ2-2	TGTGCCAGCAGCGTAGCCGGGGGGGCCACCGGGGAGCTGTTTTTT	CASSVAGGATGELFF
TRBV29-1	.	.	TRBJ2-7	TGCAGCGTTCAAAGCGACTCCTACGAGCAGTACTTC	CSVQSDSYEQYF
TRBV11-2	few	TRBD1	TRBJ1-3	TGTGCCAGCAGCTCCTGGACAGGAGGGGACTTCGGAAACACCATATATTTT	CASSSWTGGDFGNTIYF
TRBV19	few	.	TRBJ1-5	TGTGCCAGCTCACCCGAAGGCAGGAGCAATCAGCCCCAGCATTTT	CASSPEGRSNQPQHF
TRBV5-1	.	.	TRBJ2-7	TGCGCCAGCAGCTTGGCCGTCGGTTACGAGCAGTACTTC	CASSLAVGYEQYF
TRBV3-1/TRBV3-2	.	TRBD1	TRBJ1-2	TGTGCCAGCAGCCAAGACGGCAGGGGGAATGGCTACACCTTC	CASSQDGRGNGYTF
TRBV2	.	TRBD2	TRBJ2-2	TGTGCCAGCCTAGCGGGACTAGCGGTCACCGGGGAGCTGTTTTTT	CASLAGLAVTGELFF
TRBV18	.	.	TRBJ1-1	TGTGCCAGCTCACGGGACTTCACTGAAGCTTTCTTT	CASSRDFTEAFF
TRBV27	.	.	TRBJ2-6	TGTGCCAGCAGCCTACTCTCTGGGGCCAACGTCCTGACTTTC	CASSLLSGANVLTF
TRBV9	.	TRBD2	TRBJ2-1	TGTGCCAGCGGGCTAGCGGGGGGCAATGAGCAGTTCTTC	CASGLAGGNEQFF
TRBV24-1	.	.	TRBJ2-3	TGTGCCACCGGTAGCGCTTTCACAGATACGCAGTATTTT	CATGSAFTDTQYF
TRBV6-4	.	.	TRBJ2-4	TGTGCCAGCAGTGAAGTTTGGCCAGCCAAAAACATTCAGTACTTC	CASSEVWPAKNIQYF
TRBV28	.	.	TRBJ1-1	TGTGCCAGCAGTTTCCCTGGGACACCGATGAACACTGAAGCTTTCTTT	CASSFPGTPMNTEAFF
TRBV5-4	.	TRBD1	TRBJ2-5	TGTGCCAGCAGCTTGGAACCACAGGGGTCGGAGACCCAGTACTTC	CASSLEPQGSETQYF
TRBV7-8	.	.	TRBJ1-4	TGTGCCAGCAGCTTAATGAGGGCTACTTATGAAAAACTGTTTTTT	CASSLMRATYEKLFF
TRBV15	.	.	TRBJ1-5	TGTGCCACCAGCGCCTACAGGGATCAGCCCCAGCATTTT	CATSAYRDQPQHF
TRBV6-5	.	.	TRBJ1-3	TGTGCCAGCAGTTACCAGGGGTCGAGCTCTGGAAACACCATATATTTT	CASSYQGSSSGNTIYF
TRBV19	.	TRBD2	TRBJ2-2	TGTGCCAGCGAAAAAAGGGGCAAACTAGCGGGGGGCCGAAATATAAAGACCGGGGAGCTGTTTTTT	CASEKRGKLAGGRNIKTGELFF
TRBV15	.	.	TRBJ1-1	TGTGCCACCAGCATTGAGGGGTCCACGGGGGCTGAAGCTTTCTTT	CATSIEGSTGAEAFF
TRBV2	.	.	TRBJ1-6	TGTGCCAGCAGTACTAGCTATAATTCACCCCTCCACTTT	CASSTSYNSPLHF
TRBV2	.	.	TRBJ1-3	TGTGCCAAAAGACAGTCCTCTGGAAACACCATATATTTT	CAKRQSSGNTIYF
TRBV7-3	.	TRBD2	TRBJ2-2	TGTGCCAGCAGCTTAACGGCTAGCGGGGGTTACACCGGGGAGCTGTTTTTT	CASSLTASGGYTGELFF
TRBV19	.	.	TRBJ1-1	TGTGCCAGTAGTATGCTTGAGGGAGCACTACCCCTTGAAGCTTTCTTT	CASSMLEGALPLEAFF